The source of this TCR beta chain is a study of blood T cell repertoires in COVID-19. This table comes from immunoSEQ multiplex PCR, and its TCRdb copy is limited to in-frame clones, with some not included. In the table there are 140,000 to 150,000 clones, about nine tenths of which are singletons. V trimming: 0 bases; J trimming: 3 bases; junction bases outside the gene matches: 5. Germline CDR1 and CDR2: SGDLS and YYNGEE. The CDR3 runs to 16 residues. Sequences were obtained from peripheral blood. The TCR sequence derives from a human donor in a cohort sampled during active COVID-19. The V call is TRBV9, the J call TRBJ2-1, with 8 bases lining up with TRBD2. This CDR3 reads CASSVVSGSFYNEQFF. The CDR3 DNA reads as TGTGCCAGCAGCGTAGTCAGCGGGAGTTTCTACAATGAGCAGTTCTTC.